Each of the 9 T cell receptor beta chains below was sequenced from the same sample in a study of T cells in women clearing cervical HPV infection. TCRdb keeps only in-frame clones here, not all; method: immunoSEQ multiplex PCR. This sample's clone table lists approximately 32,000 clones. The source material was blood buffy coat. The receptors were gathered from a woman between 18 and 69 years old with a cervical HPV16 infection that either progressed to CIN3+ or cleared (not recorded which).

Worth noting for this clone: The read gets to within 3 residues of the CDR3 end, and the germline J gene fills in the rest. V is TRBV7-9 and J is TRBJ1-2; maybe TRBD1 (5 bases). This CDR3 has 14 amino acids. The germline V gene has CDR1 SEHNR and CDR2 FQNEAQ (reference sequence). CDR3 region: CASSSPWLGEGYTF. The part of the CDR3 DNA that was read is TGTGCCAGCAGCTCCCCCTGGCTAGGGGAAGGC.

The sequenced part of the CDR3 DNA is TGTGCCAGCAGCCGGGGGGGCACTTCCAGCTACGAG. Translation: CASSRGGTSSYE. The full CDR3 sequence reads CASSRGGTSSYEQYF. The chain couples TRBV6-2 or TRBV6-3 to TRBJ2-7, with 8 bases fitting TRBD2. The CDR3 is cut off 3 residues early in the read; its end comes from the germline J gene. CDR3 length equals 15 residues. Looked up from germline, CDR1 is MNHEY and CDR2 is SVGEGT. V dropped 6 bases and J dropped 3; count of bases not matched to a gene: 10.

For this clone: The read ends 3 residues shy of where the CDR3 ends; the end is completed using the germline J gene. The rearrangement links TRBV12-5 to TRBJ1-1; TRBD1 matches 7 bases. The CDR3 length is 15 residues. In germline, CDR1 is LGHNT, CDR2 FRNRAP. Trimming at V came to 4 bases and at J to 1 base, leaving 6 bases not matched to a gene. The CDR3 sequence is CASGSQGQPNTEAFF. Partial CDR3 DNA: TGTGCTAGTGGTTCTCAGGGACAGCCGAACACTGAA.

Note on this clone: The read is 3 residues too short to cover the CDR3 end, so that end is filled in from the germline J gene. The chain links TRBV12-3 or TRBV12-4 to TRBJ2-2; D is unclear. The CDR3 length is 14 residues. V lost 4 bases, J lost 3 bases, and 9 bases lay in between. CDR3 DNA (partial): TGTGCCAGCAGTTCTCCAGGCTACACCGGGGAG. It specifies CASSSPGYTGE. The whole CDR3 sequence reads CASSSPGYTGELFF.

On this clone: The observed sequence ends 3 residues before the CDR3 terminus, with the missing tail filled in from the germline J gene. V is TRBV6-4 and J is TRBJ2-1; 7 positions agree with TRBD2. This CDR3 comprises 16 residues. V dropped 2 bases and J dropped 8; count of bases not matched to a gene: 12. CDR1 is MRHNA, CDR2 SNTAGT, per germline. The CDR3: CASSDEAGPAGDEQFF. The sequenced CDR3 bases are TGTGCCAGCAGTGACGAAGCGGGGCCCGCCGGCGATGAG.

A remark on this clone: From the germline J gene comes the end of the CDR3, since the read stops 3 residues before it. This rearrangement joins TRBV10-3 to TRBJ2-5; 8 nucleotides line up with TRBD1. Germline CDR1 is ENHRY and CDR2 is SYGVKD. The CDR3 consists of 15 residues. V shed 4 bases, J shed 5 bases, and the junction held 9 bases outside the gene matches. CDR3 loop: CAISGYGQGLETQYF. The sequenced CDR3 bases are TGTGCCATCAGTGGATACGGACAGGGTTTGGAGACC.

Comment on this clone: The CDR3 goes on 3 residues after the read ends, and that part is filled in from the germline J gene. The chain is built from TRBV9 and TRBJ2-7; a possible D gene is TRBD1 (5 bases). Germline V gives CDR1 SGDLS, CDR2 YYNGEE. With 0 bases removed from V and 3 bases from J, the gap between germline ends came to 10 bases. The CDR3 extends over 14 amino acids. CDR3 in amino acids: CASSVAPTVYEQYF. CDR3 DNA (partial): TGTGCCAGCAGCGTAGCCCCGACAGTCTACGAG.

The sequenced part of the CDR3 DNA is TGTGCCAGCAGCTTGGCCGGGCTAGCTGGGAACATT. Protein sequence: CASSLAGLAGNI. The CDR3 reads in full as CASSLAGLAGNIQYF. The chain carries TRBV5-6 and TRBJ2-4; a weak D match, TRBD2 (5 bases). Read sequence stops 3 residues before the CDR3 end, and the germline J gene provides the missing end. In germline, CDR1 is SGHDT, CDR2 YYEEEE. The V end was cut by 0 bases, the J end by 7 bases, with 14 bases between. The CDR3 totals 15 residues.

To note about this clone: The read stops 3 residues short of the end of the CDR3; the missing end is completed from the germline J gene. J is TRBJ2-7 and V is TRBV12-3 or TRBV12-4, with D unresolved. This CDR3 is 14 amino acids long. V was clipped by 3 bases and J by 2 bases, with 11 bases between them. CDR3 sequence reads: CASSLHVLTYEQYF. The covered CDR3 bases are TGTGCCAGCAGTTTGCACGTACTAACCTACGAG.